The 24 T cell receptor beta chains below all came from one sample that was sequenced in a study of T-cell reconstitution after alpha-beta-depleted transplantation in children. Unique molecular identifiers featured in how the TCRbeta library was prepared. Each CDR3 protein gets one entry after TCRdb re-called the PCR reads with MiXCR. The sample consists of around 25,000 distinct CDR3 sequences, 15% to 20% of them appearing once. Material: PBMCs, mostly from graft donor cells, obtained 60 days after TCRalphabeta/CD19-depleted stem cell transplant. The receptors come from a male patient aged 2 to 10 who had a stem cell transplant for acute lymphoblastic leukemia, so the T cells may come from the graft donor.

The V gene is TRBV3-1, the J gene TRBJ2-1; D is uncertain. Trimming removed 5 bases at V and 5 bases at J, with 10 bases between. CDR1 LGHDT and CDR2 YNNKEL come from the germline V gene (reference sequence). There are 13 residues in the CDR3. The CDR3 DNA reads TGTGCCAGCAGCAGAACCCTAGACAATGAGCAGTTCTTC. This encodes CASSRTLDNEQFF.

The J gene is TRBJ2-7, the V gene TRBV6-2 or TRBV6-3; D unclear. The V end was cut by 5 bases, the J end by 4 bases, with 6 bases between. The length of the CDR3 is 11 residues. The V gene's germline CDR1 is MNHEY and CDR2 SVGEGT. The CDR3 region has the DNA TGTGCCAGCAGTCGCCTATACGAGCAGTACTTC. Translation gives CASSRLYEQYF.

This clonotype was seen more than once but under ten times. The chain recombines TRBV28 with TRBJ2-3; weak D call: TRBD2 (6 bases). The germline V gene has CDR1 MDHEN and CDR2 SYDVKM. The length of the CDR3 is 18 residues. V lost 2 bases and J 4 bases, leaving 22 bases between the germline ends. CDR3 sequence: CASSLVSLGPGGADTQYF. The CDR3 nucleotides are TGTGCCAGCAGTTTAGTTTCCTTAGGACCCGGAGGGGCAGATACGCAGTATTTT.

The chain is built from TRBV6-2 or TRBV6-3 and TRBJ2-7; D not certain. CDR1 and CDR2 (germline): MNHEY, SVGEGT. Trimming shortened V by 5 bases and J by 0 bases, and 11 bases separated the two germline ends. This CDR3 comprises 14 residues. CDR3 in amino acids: CASSLENPSYEQYF. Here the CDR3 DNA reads TGTGCCAGCAGTCTAGAGAATCCCTCCTACGAGCAGTACTTC.

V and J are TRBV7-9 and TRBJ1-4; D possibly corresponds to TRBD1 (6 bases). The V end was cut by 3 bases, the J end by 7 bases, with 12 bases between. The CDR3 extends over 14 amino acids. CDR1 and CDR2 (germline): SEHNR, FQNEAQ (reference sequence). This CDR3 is CASSFESRGEKLFF. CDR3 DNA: TGTGCCAGCAGCTTCGAATCCAGGGGTGAAAAACTGTTTTTT. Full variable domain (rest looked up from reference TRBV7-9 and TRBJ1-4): DTGVSQNPRHKITKRGQNVTFRCDPISEHNRLYWYRQTLGQGPEFLTYFQNEAQLEKSRLLSDRFSAERPKGSFSTLEIQRTEQGDSAMYLCASSFESRGEKLFFGSGTQLSVL.

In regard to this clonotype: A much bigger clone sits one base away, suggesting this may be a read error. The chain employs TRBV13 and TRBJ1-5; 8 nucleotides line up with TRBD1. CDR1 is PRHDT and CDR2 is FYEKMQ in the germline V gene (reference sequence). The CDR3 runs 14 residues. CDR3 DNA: TGTGCCAGCAGCGTACGACAGGGGAATCAGCCCCGGCATTTT. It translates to CASSVRQGNQPRHF.

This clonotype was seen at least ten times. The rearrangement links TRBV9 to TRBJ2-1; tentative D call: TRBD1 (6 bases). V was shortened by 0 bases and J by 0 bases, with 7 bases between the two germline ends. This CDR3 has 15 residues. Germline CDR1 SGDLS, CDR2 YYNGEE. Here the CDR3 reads CASSVVGGSYNEQFF. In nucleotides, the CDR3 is TGTGCCAGCAGCGTAGTAGGGGGCTCCTACAATGAGCAGTTCTTC.

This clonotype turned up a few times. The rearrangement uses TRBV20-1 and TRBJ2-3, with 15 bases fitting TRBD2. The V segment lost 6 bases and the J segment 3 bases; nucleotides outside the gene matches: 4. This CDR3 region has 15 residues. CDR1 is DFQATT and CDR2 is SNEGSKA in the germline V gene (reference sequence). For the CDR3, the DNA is TGCAGTGCCCCCGGGACTAGCGGGAGGACAGATACGCAGTATTTT. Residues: CSAPGTSGRTDTQYF.

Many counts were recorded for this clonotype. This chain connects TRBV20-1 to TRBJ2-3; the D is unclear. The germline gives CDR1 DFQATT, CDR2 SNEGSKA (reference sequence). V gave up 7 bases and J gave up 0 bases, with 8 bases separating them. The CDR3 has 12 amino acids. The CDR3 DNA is TGCAGTGTCGGAGCGAGCACAGATACGCAGTATTTT. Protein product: CSVGASTDTQYF.

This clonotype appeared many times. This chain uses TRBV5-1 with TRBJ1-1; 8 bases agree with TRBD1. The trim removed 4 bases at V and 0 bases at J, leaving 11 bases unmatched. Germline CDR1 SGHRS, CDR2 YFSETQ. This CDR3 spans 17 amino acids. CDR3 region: CASSLTGALSMNTEAFF. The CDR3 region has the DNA TGCGCCAGCAGCCTGACAGGGGCCCTGTCAATGAACACTGAAGCTTTCTTT.

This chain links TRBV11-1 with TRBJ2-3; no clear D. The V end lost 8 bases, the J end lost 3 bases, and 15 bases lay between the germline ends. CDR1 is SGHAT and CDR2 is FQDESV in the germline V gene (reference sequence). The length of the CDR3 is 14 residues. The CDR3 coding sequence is TGTGCCAGCCGAGGCGGCCCCCCGACAGATACGCAGTATTTT. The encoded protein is CASRGGPPTDTQYF.

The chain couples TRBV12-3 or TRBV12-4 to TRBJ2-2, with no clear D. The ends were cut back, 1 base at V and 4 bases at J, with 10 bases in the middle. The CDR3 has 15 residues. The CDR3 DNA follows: TGTGCCAGCAGTTTAGGACCACAACGCACCGGGGAGCTGTTTTTT. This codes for CASSLGPQRTGELFF.

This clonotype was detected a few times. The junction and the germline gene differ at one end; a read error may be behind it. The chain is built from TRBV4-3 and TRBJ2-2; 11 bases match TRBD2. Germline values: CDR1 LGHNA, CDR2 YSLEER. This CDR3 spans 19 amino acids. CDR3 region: CASSQELLAGGPKTGELFF. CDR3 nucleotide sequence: TGCGCCAGCAGCCAAGAGCTCTTAGCGGGGGGGCCGAAGACCGGGGAGCTGTTTTTT.

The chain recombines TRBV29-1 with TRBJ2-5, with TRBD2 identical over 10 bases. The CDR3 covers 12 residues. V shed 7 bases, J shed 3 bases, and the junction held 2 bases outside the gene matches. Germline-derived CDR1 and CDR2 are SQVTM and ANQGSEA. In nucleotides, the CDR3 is TGCAGCGCTGGACTAGCGGAAGAGACCCAGTACTTC. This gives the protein CSAGLAEETQYF. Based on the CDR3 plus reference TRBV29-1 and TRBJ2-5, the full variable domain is SAVISQKPSRDICQRGTSLTIQCQVDSQVTMMFWYRQQPGQSLTLIATANQGSEATYESGFVIDKFPISRPNLTFSTLTVSNMSPEDSSIYLCSAGLAEETQYFGPGTRLLVL.

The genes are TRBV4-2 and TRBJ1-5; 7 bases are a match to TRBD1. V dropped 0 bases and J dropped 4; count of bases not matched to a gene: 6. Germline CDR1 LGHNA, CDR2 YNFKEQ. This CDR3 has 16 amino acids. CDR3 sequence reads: CASSQEEGGKNQPQHF. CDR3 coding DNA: TGTGCCAGCAGCCAAGAGGAAGGGGGCAAGAATCAGCCCCAGCATTTT.

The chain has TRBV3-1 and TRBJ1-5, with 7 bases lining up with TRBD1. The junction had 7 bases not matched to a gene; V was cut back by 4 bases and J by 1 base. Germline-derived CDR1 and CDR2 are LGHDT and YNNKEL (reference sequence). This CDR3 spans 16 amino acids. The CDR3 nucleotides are TGTGCCAGCAGCCCGACAGGGTTGCTGAGCAATCAGCCCCAGCATTTT. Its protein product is CASSPTGLLSNQPQHF.

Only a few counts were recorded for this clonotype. The CDR3 bases are TGTGCCAGCTCACCACGGTTGGAAGATACGCAGTATTTT. Its protein product is CASSPRLEDTQYF. The chain recombines TRBV18 with TRBJ2-3; D remains ambiguous. Germline V CDR1 and CDR2: KGHSH, LQKENI. V lost 1 base to trimming and J lost 5 bases, with 7 bases between them. The CDR3 extends over 13 amino acids.

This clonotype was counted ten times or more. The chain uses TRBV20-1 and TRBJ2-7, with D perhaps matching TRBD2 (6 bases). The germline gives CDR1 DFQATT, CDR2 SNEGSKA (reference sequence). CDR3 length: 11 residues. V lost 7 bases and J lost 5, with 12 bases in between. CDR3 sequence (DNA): TGCAGTGGGGGGGATTTGGACGAGCAGTACTTC. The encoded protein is CSGGDLDEQYF.

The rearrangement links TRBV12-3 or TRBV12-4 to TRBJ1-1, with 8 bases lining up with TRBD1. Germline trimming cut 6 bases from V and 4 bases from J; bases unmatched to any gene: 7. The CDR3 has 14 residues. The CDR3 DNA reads TGTGCCAGCAGCATCAGACAGGGGCTCACTGAAGCTTTCTTT. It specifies CASSIRQGLTEAFF.

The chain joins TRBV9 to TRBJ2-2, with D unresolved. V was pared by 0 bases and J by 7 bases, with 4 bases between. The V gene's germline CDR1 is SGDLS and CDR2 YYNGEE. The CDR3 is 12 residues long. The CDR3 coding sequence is TGTGCCAGCAGCGTAGGGGGCGGGGAGCTGTTTTTT. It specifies CASSVGGGELFF.

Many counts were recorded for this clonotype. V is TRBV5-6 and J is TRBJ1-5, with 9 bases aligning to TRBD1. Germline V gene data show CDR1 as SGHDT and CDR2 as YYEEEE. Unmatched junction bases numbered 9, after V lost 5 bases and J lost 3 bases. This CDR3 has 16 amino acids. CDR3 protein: CASSRAGTGYNQPQHF. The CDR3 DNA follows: TGTGCCAGCAGTCGTGCAGGGACAGGGTACAATCAGCCCCAGCATTTT.

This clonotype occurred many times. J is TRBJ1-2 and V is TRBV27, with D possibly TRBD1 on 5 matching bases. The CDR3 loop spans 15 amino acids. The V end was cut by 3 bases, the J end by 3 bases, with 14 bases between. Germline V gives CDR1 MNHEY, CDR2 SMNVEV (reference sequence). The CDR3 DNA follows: TGTGCCAGCAGTTTCTCGACAAGGGGTGACTATGGCTACACCTTC. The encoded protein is CASSFSTRGDYGYTF.

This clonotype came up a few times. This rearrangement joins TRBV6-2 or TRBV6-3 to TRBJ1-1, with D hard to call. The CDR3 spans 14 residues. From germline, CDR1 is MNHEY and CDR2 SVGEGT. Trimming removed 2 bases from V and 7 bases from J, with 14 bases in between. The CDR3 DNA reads TGTGCCAGCAGTTACCAGCGGGCTAAGGGTGAAGCTTTCTTT. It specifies CASSYQRAKGEAFF.

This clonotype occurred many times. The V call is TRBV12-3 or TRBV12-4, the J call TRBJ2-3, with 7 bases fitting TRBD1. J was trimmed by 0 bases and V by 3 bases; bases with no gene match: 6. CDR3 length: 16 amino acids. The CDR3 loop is CASSFDRDSSTDTQYF. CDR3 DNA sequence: TGTGCCAGCAGTTTCGACCGGGACAGCAGCACAGATACGCAGTATTTT.